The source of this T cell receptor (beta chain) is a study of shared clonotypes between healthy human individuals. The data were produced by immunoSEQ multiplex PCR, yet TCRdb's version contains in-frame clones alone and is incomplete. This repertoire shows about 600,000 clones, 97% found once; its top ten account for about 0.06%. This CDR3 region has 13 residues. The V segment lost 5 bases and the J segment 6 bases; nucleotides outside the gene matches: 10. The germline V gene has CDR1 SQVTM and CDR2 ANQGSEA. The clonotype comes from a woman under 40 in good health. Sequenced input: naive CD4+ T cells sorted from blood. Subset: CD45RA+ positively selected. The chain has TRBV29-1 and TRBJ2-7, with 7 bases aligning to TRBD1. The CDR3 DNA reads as TGCAGCGTTAAAAGACAGGGACCCCCCGAGCAGTACTTC. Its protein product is CSVKRQGPPEQYF.